This is a list of T cell receptor beta chains from one sample in a study of T cell responses to AZD1222 COVID-19 vaccine. The method was immunoSEQ multiplex PCR; TCRdb's version includes in-frame clones alone and lacks a portion of them. The table has about 140,000 clones, 80% to 95% seen once; the top ten hold roughly 3.5%. Sequenced material: peripheral blood, taken 28 days after the second AZD1222 dose. The receptor set was obtained from an adult who received the AZD1222 COVID-19 vaccine. CDR3s include the opening cysteine and the closing phenylalanine or tryptophan. D genes are given only for firm matches.

v_call: TRBV28; j_call: TRBJ1-2; d_call: TRBD1; cdr3_aa: CASSLSGSGTGNYGYTF; cdr3_nt: TGTGCCAGCAGTTTATCCGGTTCAGGGACAGGGAACTATGGCTACACCTTC
v_call: TRBV10-3; j_call: TRBJ1-1; d_call: .; cdr3_aa: CALQLEMNTEAFF; cdr3_nt: TGTGCCCTACAGCTTGAAATGAACACTGAAGCTTTCTTT
v_call: TRBV19; j_call: TRBJ1-1; d_call: TRBD1; cdr3_aa: CASSWTGLGNTEAFF; cdr3_nt: TGTGCCAGTAGCTGGACAGGCCTTGGGAACACTGAAGCTTTCTTT
v_call: TRBV3-1/TRBV3-2; j_call: TRBJ1-2; d_call: .; cdr3_aa: CASSQQGYGYTF; cdr3_nt: TGTGCCAGCAGCCAACAGGGTTATGGCTACACCTTC
v_call: TRBV6-6; j_call: TRBJ1-4; d_call: TRBD1; cdr3_aa: CASSAGTGGEKLFF; cdr3_nt: TGTGCCAGCAGTGCCGGGACAGGGGGCGAAAAACTGTTTTTT
v_call: TRBV5-1; j_call: TRBJ1-3; d_call: .; cdr3_aa: CASSLSPNKGVFSGNTIYF; cdr3_nt: TGCGCCAGCAGCTTGTCCCCGAACAAGGGGGTTTTCTCTGGAAACACCATATATTTT
v_call: TRBV5-6; j_call: TRBJ2-3; d_call: .; cdr3_aa: CASTPSGARGIDTQYF; cdr3_nt: TGTGCCAGCACCCCCTCCGGGGCCAGGGGAATAGATACGCAGTATTTT
v_call: TRBV29-1; j_call: TRBJ2-1; d_call: .; cdr3_aa: CSVGVSGEQFF; cdr3_nt: TGCAGCGTTGGCGTATCTGGTGAGCAGTTCTTC
v_call: TRBV12-3/TRBV12-4; j_call: TRBJ1-5; d_call: .; cdr3_aa: CASSAESNQPQHF; cdr3_nt: TGTGCCAGCAGTGCGGAAAGCAATCAGCCCCAGCATTTT
v_call: TRBV28; j_call: TRBJ1-3; d_call: .; cdr3_aa: CASRSGPPTGNTIYF; cdr3_nt: TGTGCCAGCAGGTCAGGACCGCCAACGGGAAACACCATATATTTT
v_call: TRBV12-3/TRBV12-4; j_call: TRBJ1-1; d_call: .; cdr3_aa: CASSFGLDTEAFF; cdr3_nt: TGTGCCAGCAGTTTTGGTTTGGACACTGAAGCTTTCTTT
v_call: TRBV6-5; j_call: TRBJ1-1; d_call: .; cdr3_aa: CASMVGTANTEAFF; cdr3_nt: TGTGCCAGCATGGTCGGGACGGCGAACACTGAAGCTTTCTTT
v_call: TRBV10-3; j_call: TRBJ1-1; d_call: .; cdr3_aa: CAISGSGLDTEAFF; cdr3_nt: TGTGCCATCAGTGGGTCAGGGCTCGACACTGAAGCTTTCTTT
v_call: TRBV30; j_call: TRBJ1-4; d_call: .; cdr3_aa: CAWNIATNEKLFF; cdr3_nt: TGTGCCTGGAATATAGCAACTAATGAAAAACTGTTTTTT
v_call: TRBV19; j_call: TRBJ2-2; d_call: .; cdr3_aa: CASSRQGGASGTGELFF; cdr3_nt: TGTGCCAGTAGCAGGCAGGGGGGCGCGTCGGGCACCGGGGAGCTGTTTTTT
v_call: TRBV19; j_call: TRBJ2-1; d_call: .; cdr3_aa: CASTTYKTGSYNEQFF; cdr3_nt: TGTGCCAGTACCACCTACAAGACGGGCTCCTACAATGAGCAGTTCTTC